This T cell receptor beta chain was sequenced during a study of blood T cell repertoires in COVID-19. The CDR3 is 15 amino acids. J gave up 3 bases and V 4 bases, and 8 bases lay outside the gene matches. Germline loops: CDR1 SGDLS, CDR2 YYNGEE. The data were produced by immunoSEQ multiplex PCR, yet TCRdb's version contains in-frame clones alone and is incomplete. The table records roughly 170,000 clones, more than 70% of them present only once. This clone was observed a handful of times. The rearrangement uses TRBV9 and TRBJ2-7, with 9 bases lining up with TRBD1. The clonotype was recovered from a man between 60 and 70 years old who had recovered from COVID-19. The specimen was PBMCs or T cells enriched from blood (not recorded which). The CDR3 here is CASSPLGTGNYEQYF. DNA of the CDR3: TGTGCCAGCAGCCCACTGGGGACAGGGAACTACGAGCAGTACTTC.